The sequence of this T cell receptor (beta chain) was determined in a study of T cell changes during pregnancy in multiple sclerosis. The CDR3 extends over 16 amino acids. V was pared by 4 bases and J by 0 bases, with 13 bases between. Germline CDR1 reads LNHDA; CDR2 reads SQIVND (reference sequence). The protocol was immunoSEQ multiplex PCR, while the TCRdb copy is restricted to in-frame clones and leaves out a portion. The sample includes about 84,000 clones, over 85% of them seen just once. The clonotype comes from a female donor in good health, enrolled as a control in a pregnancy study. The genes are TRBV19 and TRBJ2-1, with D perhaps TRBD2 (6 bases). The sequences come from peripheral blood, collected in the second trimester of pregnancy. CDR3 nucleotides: TGTGCCAGTAGTACCGCGGGATGGGGCTCCTACAATGAGCAGTTCTTC. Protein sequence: CASSTAGWGSYNEQFF.